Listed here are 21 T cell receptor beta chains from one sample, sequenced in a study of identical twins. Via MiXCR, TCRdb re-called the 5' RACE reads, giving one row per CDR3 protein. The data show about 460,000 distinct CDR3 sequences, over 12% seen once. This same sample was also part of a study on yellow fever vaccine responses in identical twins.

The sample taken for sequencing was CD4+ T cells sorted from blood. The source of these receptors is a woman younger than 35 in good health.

The CDR3 DNA reads TGTGCCAGCAGCACACAGACTATGTATACGCAGTATTTT. Protein: CASSTQTMYTQYF. J is TRBJ2-3 and V is TRBV5-5, with D maybe TRBD2 (5 bases). The CDR3 contains 13 residues. Germline V gene lookup returns CDR1 SGHKS and CDR2 YYEKEE (reference sequence). V gave up 4 bases and J gave up 7 bases, with 13 bases separating them.

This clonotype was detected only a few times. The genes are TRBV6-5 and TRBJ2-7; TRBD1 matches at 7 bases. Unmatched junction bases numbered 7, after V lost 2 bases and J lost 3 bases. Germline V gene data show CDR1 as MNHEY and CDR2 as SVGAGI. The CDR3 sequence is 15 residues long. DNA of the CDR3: TGTGCCAGCAGTTACGGCGGGTCAGGGGGCTACGAGCAGTACTTC. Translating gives CASSYGGSGGYEQYF.

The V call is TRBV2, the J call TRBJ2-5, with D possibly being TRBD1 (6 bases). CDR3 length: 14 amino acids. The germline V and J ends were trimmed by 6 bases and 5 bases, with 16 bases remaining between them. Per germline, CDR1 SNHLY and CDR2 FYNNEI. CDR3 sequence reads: CASSSQGMGETQYF. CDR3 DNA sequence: TGTGCCAGCAGCTCCCAGGGGATGGGGGAGACCCAGTACTTC.

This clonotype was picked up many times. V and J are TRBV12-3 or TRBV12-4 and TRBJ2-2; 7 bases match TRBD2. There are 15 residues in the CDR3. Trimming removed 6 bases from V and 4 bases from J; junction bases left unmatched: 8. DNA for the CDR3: TGTGCCAGCAGGCCCCTGGGGGGGTCCACCGGGGAGCTGTTTTTT. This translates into CASRPLGGSTGELFF.

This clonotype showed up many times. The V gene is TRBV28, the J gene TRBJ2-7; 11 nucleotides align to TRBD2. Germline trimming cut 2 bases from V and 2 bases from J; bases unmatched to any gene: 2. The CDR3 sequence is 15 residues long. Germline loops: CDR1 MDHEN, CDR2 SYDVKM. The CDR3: CASSLGTSGAYEQYF. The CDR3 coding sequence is TGTGCCAGCAGTTTAGGGACTAGCGGAGCCTACGAGCAGTACTTC.

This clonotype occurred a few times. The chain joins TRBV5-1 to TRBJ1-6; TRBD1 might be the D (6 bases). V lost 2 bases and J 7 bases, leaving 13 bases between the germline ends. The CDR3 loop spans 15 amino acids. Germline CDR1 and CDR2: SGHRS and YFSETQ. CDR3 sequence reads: CASSFMGGENSPLHF. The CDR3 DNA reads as TGCGCCAGCAGCTTTATGGGGGGCGAGAATTCACCCCTCCACTTT.

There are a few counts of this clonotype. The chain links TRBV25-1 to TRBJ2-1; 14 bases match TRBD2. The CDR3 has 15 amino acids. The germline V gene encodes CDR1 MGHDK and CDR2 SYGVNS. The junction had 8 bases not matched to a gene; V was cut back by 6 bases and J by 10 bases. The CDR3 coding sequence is TGTGCCAGCAGACCCCCCGGACTAGCGGGGGGCGAGCAGTTCTTC. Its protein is CASRPPGLAGGEQFF.

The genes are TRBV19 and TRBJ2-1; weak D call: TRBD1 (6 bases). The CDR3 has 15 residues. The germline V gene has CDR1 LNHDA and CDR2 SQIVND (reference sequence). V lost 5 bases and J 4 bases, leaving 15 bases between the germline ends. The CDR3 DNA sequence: TGTGCCAGTAGTTCAGGGGTGTCGGTATACAATGAGCAGTTCTTC. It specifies CASSSGVSVYNEQFF.

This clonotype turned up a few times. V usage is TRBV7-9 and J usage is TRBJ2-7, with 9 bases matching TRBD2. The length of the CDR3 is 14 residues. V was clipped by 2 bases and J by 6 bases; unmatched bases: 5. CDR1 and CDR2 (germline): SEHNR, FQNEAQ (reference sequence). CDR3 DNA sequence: TGTGCCAGCAGCTTAATAGCGGGAGTCACCGAGCAGTACTTC. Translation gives CASSLIAGVTEQYF.

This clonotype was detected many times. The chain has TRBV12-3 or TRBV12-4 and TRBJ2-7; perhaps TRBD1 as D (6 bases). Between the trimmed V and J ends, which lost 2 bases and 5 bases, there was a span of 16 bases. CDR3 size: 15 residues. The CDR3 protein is CASSLLKGVEHEQYF. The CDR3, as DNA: TGTGCCAGCAGTTTACTGAAGGGGGTCGAACACGAGCAGTACTTC.

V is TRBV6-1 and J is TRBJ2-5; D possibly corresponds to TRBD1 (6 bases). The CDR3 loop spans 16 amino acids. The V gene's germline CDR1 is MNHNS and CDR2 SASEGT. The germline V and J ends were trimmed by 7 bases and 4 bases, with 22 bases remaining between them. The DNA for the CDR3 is TGTGCCAGCACCCAGATGGGCAGTGGGGGCGGAGAGACCCAGTACTTC. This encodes CASTQMGSGGGETQYF.

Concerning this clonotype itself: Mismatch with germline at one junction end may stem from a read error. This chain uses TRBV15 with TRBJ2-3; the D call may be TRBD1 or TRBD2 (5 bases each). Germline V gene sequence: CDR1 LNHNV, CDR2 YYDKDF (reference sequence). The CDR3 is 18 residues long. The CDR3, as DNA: TGTGCCACCAGCAGAGAGGGGGAATTTTTGGCAGGGCCAGACACGCAGTATTTT. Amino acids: CATSREGEFLAGPDTQYF.

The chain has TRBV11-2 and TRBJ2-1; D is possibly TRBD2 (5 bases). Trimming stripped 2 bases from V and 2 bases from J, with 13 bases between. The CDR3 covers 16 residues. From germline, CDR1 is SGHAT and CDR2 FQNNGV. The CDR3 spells CASSLLQLAAYNEQFF. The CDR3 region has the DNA TGTGCCAGCAGCTTACTACAGCTAGCCGCCTACAATGAGCAGTTCTTC.

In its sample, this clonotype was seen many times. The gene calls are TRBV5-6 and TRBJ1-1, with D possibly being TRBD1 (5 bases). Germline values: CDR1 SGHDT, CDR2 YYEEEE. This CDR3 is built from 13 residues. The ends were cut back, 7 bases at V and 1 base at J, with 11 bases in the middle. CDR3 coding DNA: TGTGCCAGCCCCGGGACGGAGAACACTGAAGCTTTCTTT. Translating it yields CASPGTENTEAFF.

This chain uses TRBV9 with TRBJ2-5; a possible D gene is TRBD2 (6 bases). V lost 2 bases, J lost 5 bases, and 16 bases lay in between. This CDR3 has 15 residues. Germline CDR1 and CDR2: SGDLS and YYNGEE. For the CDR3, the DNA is TGTGCCAGCAGCGTGACGAAGGCGGAGGGGGAGACCCAGTACTTC. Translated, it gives CASSVTKAEGETQYF.

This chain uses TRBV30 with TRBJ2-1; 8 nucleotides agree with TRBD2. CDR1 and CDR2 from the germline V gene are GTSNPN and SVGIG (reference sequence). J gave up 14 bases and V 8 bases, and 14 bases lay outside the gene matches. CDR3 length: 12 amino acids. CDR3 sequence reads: CAGGREGLIEFF. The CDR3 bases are TGTGCCGGAGGACGGGAGGGCCTGATAGAGTTCTTC. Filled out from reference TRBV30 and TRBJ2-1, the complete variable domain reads SQTIHQWPATLVQPVGSPLSLECTVEGTSNPNLYWYRQAAGRGLQLLFYSVGIGQISSEVPQNLSASRPQDRQFILSSKKLLLSDSGFYLCAGGREGLIEFFGPGTRLTVL.

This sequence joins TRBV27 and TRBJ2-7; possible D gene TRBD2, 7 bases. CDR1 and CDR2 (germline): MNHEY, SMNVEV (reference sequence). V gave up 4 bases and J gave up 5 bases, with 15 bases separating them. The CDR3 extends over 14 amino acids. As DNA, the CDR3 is TGTGCCAGCAGTTCCCTCCGGGGGGCCCACGAGCAGTACTTC. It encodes CASSSLRGAHEQYF.

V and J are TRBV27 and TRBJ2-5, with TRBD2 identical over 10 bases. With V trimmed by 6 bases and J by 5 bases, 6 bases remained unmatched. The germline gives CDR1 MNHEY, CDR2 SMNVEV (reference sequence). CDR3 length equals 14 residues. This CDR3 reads CASRLAGNGETQYF. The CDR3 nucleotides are TGTGCCAGCAGACTAGCGGGGAACGGTGAGACCCAGTACTTC.

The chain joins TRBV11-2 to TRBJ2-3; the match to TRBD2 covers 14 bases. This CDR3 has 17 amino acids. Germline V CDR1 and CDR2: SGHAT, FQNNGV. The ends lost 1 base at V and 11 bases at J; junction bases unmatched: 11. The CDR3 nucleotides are TGTGCCAGCAGCTTAGTCGGGACTAGCGGGGGCCTGGGGGAGCAGTATTTT. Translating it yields CASSLVGTSGGLGEQYF.

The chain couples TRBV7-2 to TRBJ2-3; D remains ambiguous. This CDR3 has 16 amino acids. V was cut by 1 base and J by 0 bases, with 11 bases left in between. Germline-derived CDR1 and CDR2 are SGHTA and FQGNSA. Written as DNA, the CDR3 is TGTGCCAGCAGCTTAGGGCTTTTCCCTAGCACAGATACGCAGTATTTT. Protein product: CASSLGLFPSTDTQYF.

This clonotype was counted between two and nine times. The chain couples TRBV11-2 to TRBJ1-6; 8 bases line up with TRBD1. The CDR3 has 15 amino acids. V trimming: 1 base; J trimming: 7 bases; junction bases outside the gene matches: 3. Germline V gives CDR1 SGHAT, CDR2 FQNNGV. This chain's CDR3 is CASSLVRGRNSPLHF. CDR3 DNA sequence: TGTGCCAGCAGCTTAGTCAGGGGGCGGAATTCACCCCTCCACTTT.